Described below is a single T cell receptor (beta chain) sequence and its context. This record belongs to a study of PD-L1 blockade in urothelial cancer. Study at large: Administration of atezolizumab to patients began around 2014, at 1,200 mg intravenously every 3 weeks.

The V gene's germline CDR1 is SNHLY and CDR2 FYNNEI. The CDR3 covers 15 residues. Trimming pared 1 base from V and 0 bases from J, leaving 9 bases between. Synthetic TCR analog templates were spiked into each PCR. TCRdb keeps only in-frame clones here, not all; method: immunoSEQ multiplex PCR. The data contain 55,000 to 70,000 clones, just over 85% of them seen just once; the ten biggest clones take up 2.9%. The diagnosis in patients was locally advanced or metastatic urothelial carcinoma. Each individual provided 1 to 8 samples (taken pretreatment and on-treatment). This material consisted of PBMCs, taken around atezolizumab (anti-PD-L1) treatment. This clonotype originated in a man aged 45 to 65 with urothelial cancer. The chain recombines TRBV2 with TRBJ1-1; D is undetermined. This CDR3 reads CASSEVNILNTEAFF. The DNA of the CDR3 is TGTGCCAGCAGTGAAGTTAACATTTTGAACACTGAAGCTTTCTTT.